This T cell receptor beta chain was captured by sequencing in a study of PD-1 blockade in classical Hodgkin lymphoma. With 2 bases removed from V and 4 bases from J, the gap between germline ends came to 8 bases. Germline CDR1 SEHNR, CDR2 FQNEAQ (reference sequence). This CDR3 has 14 residues. TCRdb's table, derived via immunoSEQ multiplex PCR, lists solely in-frame clones and lacks some. The sample includes about 46,000 clones, around 82% of them seen just once. Overall study results and limits: Baseline TCR diversity was reportedly lower in newly diagnosed patients than healthy donors. CD4+ TCR diversity, unlike CD8+, rose significantly by C4D1. Complete responders started with a diversity level that resembled newly diagnosed patients at baseline.

Comments on this clone: Its antigen is not identified.

Every one of the patients relapsed after autologous stem cell transplantation (brentuximab vedotin exposure was variable). The best responses consisted of complete response, partial response or progressive disease. This TCR derives from a human donor with classical Hodgkin lymphoma. V usage is TRBV7-9 and J usage is TRBJ2-2; no definite D call. The sequencing here drew on peripheral blood mononuclear cells (PBMCs), taken before the second cycle of nivolumab. The CDR3 is CASSLRPSTGELFF. CDR3 nucleotides: TGTGCCAGCAGCTTACGACCGTCCACCGGGGAGCTGTTTTTT. Filled out from reference TRBV7-9 and TRBJ2-2, the complete variable domain reads DTGVSQNPRHKITKRGQNVTFRCDPISEHNRLYWYRQTLGQGPEFLTYFQNEAQLEKSRLLSDRFSAERPKGSFSTLEIQRTEQGDSAMYLCASSLRPSTGELFFGEGSRLTVL.